These 16 T cell receptor beta chains came from one sample sequenced in a study of technical replicates of blood from a handful of donors. Profiled with immunoSEQ multiplex PCR; TCRdb holds only in-frame clones, not every one. This repertoire shows 87,000 or so clones, just over 90% found once; its top ten account for about 0.27%. Sequenced input: T cells isolated from PBMCs. The receptors were sampled from a human donor in good health.

The chain combines TRBV2 with TRBJ1-5, with unresolved D. The CDR3 length is 13 residues. The V end was cut by 1 base, the J end by 6 bases, with 7 bases between. CDR1 and CDR2 (germline): SNHLY, FYNNEI. CDR3 nucleotide sequence: TGTGCCAGCAGTGAAGGGGAGGGTCAGCCCCAGCATTTT. It is translated as CASSEGEGQPQHF.

The chain combines TRBV10-1 with TRBJ2-5, with 11 bases identical to TRBD2. The CDR3 length is 16 residues. With 2 bases clipped from V and 5 bases from J, the junction kept 7 bases outside the gene matches. The germline V gene encodes CDR1 WNHNN and CDR2 SYGVQD (reference sequence). DNA of the CDR3: TGCGCCAGCAGTGAGGGAGGTAGCGGGAGGGCCGAGACCCAGTACTTC. It yields the protein CASSEGGSGRAETQYF.

This chain joins TRBV6-1 and TRBJ1-3; the D gene is possibly TRBD1 (6 bases). V was cut by 2 bases and J by 8 bases, with 16 bases left in between. Per the germline V gene, CDR1 is MNHNS and CDR2 is SASEGT. The CDR3 loop spans 15 amino acids. DNA of the CDR3: TGTGCCAGCAGTGAATGGACAGATATTATTTACACCATATATTTT. It translates to CASSEWTDIIYTIYF.

The rearrangement joins TRBV5-4 to TRBJ1-2, with no clear D. The CDR3 is made up of 14 amino acids. Germline V lookup: CDR1 SGHNT, CDR2 YYREEE (reference sequence). Between the trimmed V and J ends, which lost 3 bases and 0 bases, there was a span of 9 bases. CDR3 sequence (DNA): TGTGCCAGCAGCTCGGGGTCTACTAACTATGGCTACACCTTC. It codes for CASSSGSTNYGYTF.

This chain joins TRBV7-8 and TRBJ1-1; 9 nucleotides align to TRBD1. CDR1 and CDR2 (germline): SGHVS, FQNEAQ. The CDR3 length is 14 residues. V shed 5 bases and J 11 bases; nucleotides not matched to a gene: 12. The chain's CDR3 is CASSKDRGPAGAFF. CDR3 nucleotides: TGTGCCAGCAGCAAGGACAGGGGCCCAGCAGGGGCTTTCTTT.

The rearrangement links TRBV10-1 to TRBJ2-1; 8 bases map to TRBD2. This CDR3 has 16 residues. Germline V gene data show CDR1 as WNHNN and CDR2 as SYGVQD (reference sequence). V dropped 5 bases and J dropped 0; count of bases not matched to a gene: 6. CDR3 residues: CASSNYLAGSYNEQFF. The CDR3 DNA reads TGCGCCAGCAGTAATTATCTAGCGGGCTCCTACAATGAGCAGTTCTTC.

The chain employs TRBV28 and TRBJ2-1; 9 bases align to TRBD1. The V and J ends lost 2 bases and 7 bases, in that order; junction bases with no gene match: 6. The CDR3 loop spans 15 amino acids. Germline V lookup: CDR1 MDHEN, CDR2 SYDVKM. The CDR3 is CASSLATGGRNEQFF. The CDR3 DNA follows: TGTGCCAGCAGTTTAGCGACAGGGGGACGGAATGAGCAGTTCTTC.

This clone was recorded once. V and J are TRBV19 and TRBJ2-3; TRBD2 might be the D (6 bases). CDR3 length: 13 residues. Germline assignment: CDR1 LNHDA and CDR2 SQIVND (reference sequence). Trimming pared 9 bases from V and 2 bases from J, leaving 12 bases between. Written as DNA, the CDR3 is TGTGCCAGCGGGGACTGGGTCACAGATACGCAGTATTTT. Its translation is CASGDWVTDTQYF. Using reference TRBV19 and TRBJ2-3 for the parts outside the CDR3, the full variable domain is DGGITQSPKYLFRKEGQNVTLSCEQNLNHDAMYWYRQDPGQGLRLIYYSQIVNDFQKGDIAEGYSVSREKKESFPLTVTSAQKNPTAFYLCASGDWVTDTQYFGPGTRLTVL.

The DNA for the CDR3 is TGTGCCAGCAGCTCACTGGGGGCGAGCTATGGCTACACCTTC. Its translation is CASSSLGASYGYTF. The chain has TRBV11-3 and TRBJ1-2, with D tentatively TRBD1 (6 bases). Deletions cut 4 bases from V and 4 bases from J, with 13 bases between. The CDR3 has 14 residues. Germline CDR1 and CDR2: SGHNT and YENEEA.

The chain recombines TRBV2 with TRBJ2-5; TRBD2 agrees at 9 bases. V lost 5 bases and J lost 9; bases outside the gene matches: 10. Looked up from germline, CDR1 is SNHLY and CDR2 is FYNNEI. The CDR3 is 14 residues long. CDR3 DNA sequence: TGTGCCAGCAGTCAATCGCGGGAGGGGCAGGCCCAGTACTTC. It encodes CASSQSREGQAQYF.

V usage is TRBV11-3 and J usage is TRBJ1-1; no clear D. The V and J ends lost 1 base and 1 base respectively, with 7 bases between them. This CDR3 region has 14 residues. Germline CDR1 is SGHNT and CDR2 is YENEEA. The CDR3 loop reads CASSLANRNTEAFF. In nucleotides, the CDR3 is TGTGCCAGCAGCTTAGCAAACAGGAACACTGAAGCTTTCTTT.

The chain has TRBV6-6 and TRBJ1-2, with 7 bases identical to TRBD1. Germline V gene data show CDR1 as MNHNY and CDR2 as SVGAGI (reference sequence). CDR3 length: 14 residues. With 5 bases clipped from V and 1 base from J, the junction kept 4 bases outside the gene matches. The CDR3 nucleotides are TGTGCCAGCAGTCCGGGACAGTATAACTATGGCTACACCTTC. Protein product: CASSPGQYNYGYTF.

This chain links TRBV7-8 with TRBJ1-3; TRBD1 matches at 9 bases. Trimming took 6 bases from V and 4 from J; bases not matched to a gene: 7. Germline loops: CDR1 SGHVS, CDR2 FQNEAQ. The CDR3 is 15 residues long. This CDR3 is CASRPTGGAGNTIYF. For the CDR3, the DNA is TGTGCCAGCAGGCCTACAGGGGGCGCCGGAAACACCATATATTTT.

The V and J genes are TRBV4-1 and TRBJ1-5; D is possibly TRBD1 (6 bases). Trimming took off 1 base at V and 5 bases at J, with 15 bases between the two ends. CDR3 length: 16 residues. Germline V gives CDR1 MGHRA, CDR2 YSYEKL. The CDR3 DNA sequence: TGCGCCAGCAGCCAAGGAGCCGACAGGCATGATCAGCCCCAGCATTTT. This sequence encodes CASSQGADRHDQPQHF.

The chain uses TRBV12-5 and TRBJ2-3; D uncertain. CDR3 length: 15 residues. Trimming took 0 bases from V and 0 from J, leaving 7 bases between them. Germline CDR1 is LGHNT and CDR2 is FRNRAP. Here the CDR3 DNA reads TGTGCTAGTGGTTTGGTAATATTTAGCACAGATACGCAGTATTTT. This gives the protein CASGLVIFSTDTQYF.

This chain joins TRBV6-5 and TRBJ2-2; D remains ambiguous. Per germline, CDR1 MNHEY and CDR2 SVGAGI. The CDR3 runs to 15 residues. V was clipped by 0 bases and J by 4 bases, with 9 bases between them. The CDR3 protein is CASSYSLYSTGELFF. The CDR3 coding sequence is TGTGCCAGCAGTTACTCTCTGTACAGCACCGGGGAGCTGTTTTTT.